There are many counts of the clone carrying this T cell receptor beta chain. Its specificity is not known. CDR1 and CDR2 from the germline V gene are SGHTA and FQGNSA. The CDR3 is 13 amino acids. Trimming shortened V by 4 bases and J by 5 bases, and 10 bases separated the two germline ends. Amplifying TCR beta CDR3 involved multiplex PCR carried out with 32 V and 13 J primers. TCRdb reanalysed the multiplex PCR reads using MiXCR and keeps one entry per CDR3 protein. The profile shows more than 9,500 distinct CDR3 sequences, under 35% of them singletons. Bulk tumor genomic DNA was the template, and each sample received approximately 0.65 ug. Surgeons took several biopsies per primary tumor, spaced far apart, during surgery. The patients were newly diagnosed with non-small cell lung cancer, had not been treated, and had curative surgery. A total of about 15 patients with newly diagnosed non-small cell lung cancer, all of whom were undergoing surgery with curative intent, made up the donors.

This record belongs to a study of immune heterogeneity within non-small cell lung tumors. Study-wide findings and caveats: Each patient's tumor sites shared recurring identical dominant CDR3 beta clonotypes, and individual sites also carried their own high-frequency clones. Local T-cell clonality was recorded as moderately but significantly correlated with local tumor mutational burden, with R roughly 0.35. The repertoire of each individual patient held high-frequency T-cell receptor beta clonotypes that were largely distinct from those of other patients.

The receptor comes from a man in his fifties or sixties with non-small cell lung cancer. Specimen: lung tumor tissue. The rearrangement links TRBV7-2 to TRBJ2-3; tentatively, D is TRBD2 (5 bases). CDR3 loop: CASSSNAGDTQYF. The CDR3, as DNA: TGTGCCAGCAGCTCCAATGCGGGAGATACGCAGTATTTT.